This is a list of T cell receptor beta chains from one sample in a study of blood T cell repertoires in COVID-19. The table came from immunoSEQ multiplex PCR; TCRdb's copy has only in-frame clones and leaves some out. The data contain tens of thousands of clones, 85% to 90% of them singletons. Sequencing was performed on peripheral blood. The receptor set was obtained from a human donor in a cohort sampled during active COVID-19. CDR3s include the opening cysteine and the closing phenylalanine or tryptophan. Fields, in order: clone size, V gene, D gene, CDR3 length, J gene, CDR3 DNA, CDR3 protein. A D gene is named only where the DNA matches it firmly. Clone size is not always given. Where it is, it says once, few, many or a class for expanded clones.

-	TRBV5-6	TRBD1	13	TRBJ1-2	TGTGCCAGCAGCTCGACAGGGTATGGTGGCTACACCTTC	CASSSTGYGGYTF
-	TRBV14	TRBD2	16	TRBJ2-3	TGTGCCAGCAGCCAATTGAGCGGGAATCCGTCAGATACGCAGTATTTT	CASSQLSGNPSDTQYF
once	TRBV5-1	TRBD2	15	TRBJ2-3	TGCGCCAGCAGCCAGGGACTAGCGGGCACAGATACGCAGTATTTT	CASSQGLAGTDTQYF
-	TRBV27	-	14	TRBJ2-2	TGTGCCAGCAGTTTATCCAACAGTCCCGGGGAGCTGTTTTTT	CASSLSNSPGELFF
-	TRBV7-3	-	14	TRBJ2-5	TGTGCCAGCAGCTTACGAAGCGTCTCAGAGACCCAGTACTTC	CASSLRSVSETQYF
once	TRBV12-5	-	16	TRBJ2-1	TGTGCTAGTGGTTTGGTTTTAGCGGAGTCCTACAATGAGCAGTTCTTC	CASGLVLAESYNEQFF
-	TRBV28	-	16	TRBJ1-5	TGTGCCAGCAGTTTAATTTGGTTGGCTAGCAATCAGCCCCAGCATTTT	CASSLIWLASNQPQHF
-	TRBV19	TRBD2	18	TRBJ2-4	TGTGCCAGTAGTATGTGGCTAGCGGATTTACTAGCCAAAAACATTCAGTACTTC	CASSMWLADLLAKNIQYF
few	TRBV5-6	-	14	TRBJ2-7	TGTGCCAGCAGCCCTGGGACTTCCACCTACGAGCAGTACTTC	CASSPGTSTYEQYF
-	TRBV27	-	16	TRBJ1-5	TGTGCCAGCAGTTTATCTGCAGGGGATAGCAATCAGCCCCAGCATTTT	CASSLSAGDSNQPQHF
-	TRBV18	-	13	TRBJ1-1	TGTGCCAGCTCACCACAGAGTCCCACTGAAGCTTTCTTT	CASSPQSPTEAFF
-	TRBV3-1/TRBV3-2	TRBD1	16	TRBJ2-3	TGTGCCAGCAGCCAGTACGGACAGGGGGCTTACGATACGCAGTATTTT	CASSQYGQGAYDTQYF
-	TRBV19	-	12	TRBJ1-5	TGTGCCAGTAGTATTGGTAGACAGCCCCAGCATTTT	CASSIGRQPQHF
-	TRBV14	TRBD1	15	TRBJ2-7	TGTGCCAGCAGCCAACTATCCGGGACAGCCTACGAGCAGTACTTC	CASSQLSGTAYEQYF
-	TRBV4-2	-	16	TRBJ2-3	TGTGCCAGCAGCCAACTACGAGGATCTGGCACAGATACGCAGTATTTT	CASSQLRGSGTDTQYF
-	TRBV2	TRBD2	16	TRBJ2-1	TGTGCCAGCAGATCCGCAGCGGGGGGCGCCTACAATGAGCAGTTCTTC	CASRSAAGGAYNEQFF
-	TRBV9	-	16	TRBJ2-2	TGTGCCAGCAGGCCTAAACAGGGCTCCAGTGGCGGGGAGCTGTTTTTT	CASRPKQGSSGGELFF
-	TRBV28	-	18	TRBJ2-1	TGTGCCAGCAGTTTTGATCTAGGGGAGGCTAGCCTGGGTTATGAGCAGTTCTTC	CASSFDLGEASLGYEQFF
-	TRBV14	-	16	TRBJ2-7	TGTGCCAGCAGCCAGGGACTGCAACTCCAAGACTACGAGCAGTACTTC	CASSQGLQLQDYEQYF
few	TRBV3-1/TRBV3-2	TRBD2	19	TRBJ2-7	TGTGCCAGCAGCTCACACCCGGGACTAGCGGGAATACGTGGGGACGAGCAGTACTTC	CASSSHPGLAGIRGDEQYF
-	TRBV19	TRBD1	15	TRBJ1-5	TGTGCCAGTAGTACTCGGACAGGGGGCAATCAGCCCCAGCATTTT	CASSTRTGGNQPQHF
-	TRBV7-2	-	15	TRBJ1-5	TGTGCCAGCAGCTTAGCGGGCAGGGGAAATCAGCCCCAGCATTTT	CASSLAGRGNQPQHF
-	TRBV4-2	-	13	TRBJ1-4	TGTGCCAGCAGCCAAGATGTGTCAGAAAAACTGTTTTTT	CASSQDVSEKLFF
-	TRBV7-6	TRBD1	16	TRBJ1-1	TGTGCCAGCAGCCAGCCACAGGGGGCGGGAAACACTGAAGCTTTCTTT	CASSQPQGAGNTEAFF
-	TRBV4-1	TRBD2	18	TRBJ2-2	TGCGCCAGCAGCCAGGGACTAGCGGGAGGGCGCAACACCGGGGAGCTGTTTTTT	CASSQGLAGGRNTGELFF
-	TRBV9	-	14	TRBJ2-7	TGTGCCAGCAGCGTAGGAACCAGGGCCCACGAGCAGTACTTC	CASSVGTRAHEQYF
-	TRBV2	-	16	TRBJ1-5	TGTGCCAGCAGTGAAAGAGAGGAGTATAGCAATCAGCCCCAGCATTTT	CASSEREEYSNQPQHF
-	TRBV19	TRBD1	15	TRBJ2-7	TGTGCCAGTAGTAGAAAAGGACAGGGCTCCTACGAGCAGTACTTC	CASSRKGQGSYEQYF
-	TRBV4-3	TRBD2	15	TRBJ2-1	TGCGCCAGCAGCCAAGGATTCGGGAGGAACAATGAGCAGTTCTTC	CASSQGFGRNNEQFF
-	TRBV28	-	14	TRBJ2-7	TGTGCCAGCAGTTTAGGGCACCCTCCCTACGAGCAGTACTTC	CASSLGHPPYEQYF
-	TRBV7-9	TRBD2	17	TRBJ2-1	TGTGCCAGCAGCTTAGAAGGTGAACTAGCGGGATATTATGAGCAGTTCTTC	CASSLEGELAGYYEQFF
-	TRBV15	-	12	TRBJ2-2	TGTGCCAGCTCAGGGGTTATCGGGGAGCTGTTTTTT	CASSGVIGELFF
-	TRBV15	-	15	TRBJ1-6	TGTGCCACCAGCAGAGTAATTACCTATAATTCACCCCTCCACTTT	CATSRVITYNSPLHF
-	TRBV2	TRBD1	14	TRBJ1-1	TGTGCCAGCAGGGAGACAGGGGTGAACACTGAAGCTTTCTTT	CASRETGVNTEAFF
-	TRBV5-1	TRBD2	15	TRBJ2-1	TGCGCCAGCAGCTTGATGGCTAGCGGGACCAATGAGCAGTTCTTC	CASSLMASGTNEQFF
-	TRBV5-8	TRBD1	14	TRBJ1-2	TGTGCCAGCAGCTTGGGCAGGGGGCCCTATGGCTACACCTTC	CASSLGRGPYGYTF
once	TRBV4-1	TRBD1	17	TRBJ2-7	TGCGCCAGCAGCCGAATCGACGACCGGGACAGGGGTCTCGAGCAGTACTTC	CASSRIDDRDRGLEQYF
-	TRBV11-2	-	16	TRBJ1-2	TGTGCCAGCAGCTTACCGTACAGGGATGACGACTATGGCTACACCTTC	CASSLPYRDDDYGYTF